One and the same sample provided the 15 T cell receptor beta chains below, sequenced in a study of CD4 T cells in relation to SARS-CoV-2 and coronaviruses. These receptors have no known antigen. Before the COVID-19 pandemic, during about 2010-2018, CD4+ T cells were taken from unexposed donors. After about 11 days of culture, CD4+ T cells were isolated. Assay used: immunoSEQ multiplex PCR; TCRdb lists only in-frame clones, some missing. The sample holds some 26,000 clones; about 80% are singletons and the top ten take 20% to 25%. Input material: CD4+ T cells from PBMCs, cultured in vitro. The receptors originated from a human donor in good health.

The rearrangement links TRBV6-2 or TRBV6-3 to TRBJ2-7; no clear D. The ends were cut back, 6 bases at V and 1 base at J, with 10 bases in the middle. CDR1 MNHEY and CDR2 SVGEGT come from the germline V gene. The CDR3 is 13 amino acids. CDR3 protein: CASSFGRSYEQYF. The CDR3 DNA reads as TGTGCCAGCAGCTTCGGACGTTCCTACGAGCAGTACTTC.

The rearrangement links TRBV5-1 to TRBJ2-1; 13 nucleotides agree with TRBD2. The germline gives CDR1 SGHRS, CDR2 YFSETQ. The CDR3 runs 15 residues. V was clipped by 4 bases and J by 7 bases; unmatched bases: 5. CDR3 coding DNA: TGCGCCAGCAGCGGGGGGACTAGCGGGACGAATGAGCAGTTCTTC. Translated, it gives CASSGGTSGTNEQFF.

The rearrangement joins TRBV7-2 to TRBJ2-5; 7 nucleotides line up with TRBD2. CDR1 and CDR2 (germline): SGHTA, FQGNSA. The CDR3 sequence is 15 residues long. The V gene end was trimmed by 5 bases and the J gene end by 1 base; junction bases not matched to a gene: 7. The CDR3 DNA sequence: TGTGCCAGCAGCACCGGAAGACTAGCCCAAGAGACCCAGTACTTC. Protein: CASSTGRLAQETQYF.

The gene calls are TRBV18 and TRBJ1-1; possible D gene TRBD1, 6 bases. Trimming stripped 5 bases from V and 7 bases from J, with 20 bases between. This CDR3 region has 15 residues. Germline CDR1 is KGHSH and CDR2 is LQKENI. The CDR3 coding sequence is TGTGCCAGCTCATACTTAGGTGGGGGGCGCGGTGAAGCTTTCTTT. Its translation: CASSYLGGGRGEAFF. The variable domain in full, completed from reference TRBV18 and TRBJ1-1, reads NAGVMQNPRHLVRRRGQEARLRCSPMKGHSHVYWYRQLPEEGLKFMVYLQKENIIDESGMPKERFSAEFPKEGPSILRIQQVVRGDSAAYFCASSYLGGGRGEAFFGQGTRLTVV.

This chain uses TRBV5-5 with TRBJ2-2; tentatively, D is TRBD1 (5 bases). Per the germline V gene, CDR1 is SGHKS and CDR2 is YYEKEE (reference sequence). The CDR3 is 15 residues long. Trimming took off 4 bases at V and 6 bases at J, with 16 bases between the two ends. The CDR3 DNA reads TGTGCCAGCAGCCCTACTGGACAAGCATCCGGGGAGCTGTTTTTT. The encoded protein is CASSPTGQASGELFF.

This chain uses TRBV10-1 with TRBJ2-1; 11 positions agree with TRBD2. Per germline, CDR1 WNHNN and CDR2 SYGVQD (reference sequence). Losses at the gene ends were 3 bases for V and 6 bases for J; bases not matched to a gene: 7. This CDR3 has 16 residues. The CDR3 sequence: CASSETGTSGRNEQFF. In DNA form, the CDR3 reads TGCGCCAGCAGTGAAACCGGGACTAGCGGACGCAATGAGCAGTTCTTC.

The chain combines TRBV5-1 with TRBJ1-3, with D maybe TRBD1 (6 bases). The CDR3 runs 16 residues. In germline, CDR1 is SGHRS, CDR2 YFSETQ. V lost 4 bases and J lost 4, with 18 bases in between. The CDR3 protein is CASSPTGGAMGNTIYF. The CDR3 coding sequence is TGCGCCAGCAGCCCCACCGGGGGGGCAATGGGAAACACCATATATTTT.

This clone was detected only a few times. The rearrangement joins TRBV12-5 to TRBJ2-1; D possibly corresponds to TRBD2 (5 bases). Germline V lookup: CDR1 LGHNT, CDR2 FRNRAP. The CDR3 spans 16 residues. V lost 3 bases and J lost 2, with 14 bases in between. The CDR3 DNA sequence: TGTGCTAGTGGTTTAGGGCCCCCGAGGGCCTACAATGAGCAGTTCTTC. This sequence encodes CASGLGPPRAYNEQFF.

The rearrangement joins TRBV5-6 to TRBJ1-2; D call uncertain. CDR3 size: 14 residues. V lost 2 bases, J lost 7 bases, and 15 bases lay in between. CDR1 SGHDT and CDR2 YYEEEE come from the germline V gene. CDR3 amino acids: CASSFANSVLGYTF. The CDR3 coding sequence is TGTGCCAGCAGCTTTGCGAACAGCGTCCTTGGCTACACCTTC. Variable domain in full (rest from reference TRBV5-6 and TRBJ1-2): DAGVTQSPTHLIKTRGQQVTLRCSPKSGHDTVSWYQQALGQGPQFIFQYYEEEERQRGNFPDRFSGHQFPNYSSELNVNALLLGDSALYLCASSFANSVLGYTFGSGTRLTVV.

The chain carries TRBV18 and TRBJ1-1, with TRBD1 matching 7 bases. Trimming took 1 base from V and 7 from J; bases not matched to a gene: 3. Germline-derived CDR1 and CDR2 are KGHSH and LQKENI. This CDR3 is built from 13 residues. For the CDR3, the DNA is TGTGCCAGCTCACCACGCCAGGGGGGTGAAGCTTTCTTT. As protein: CASSPRQGGEAFF.

V usage is TRBV6-2 or TRBV6-3 and J usage is TRBJ2-2; the D gene is possibly TRBD2 (5 bases). V lost 2 bases, J lost 7 bases, and 14 bases lay in between. Germline CDR1 MNHEY, CDR2 SVGEGT. This CDR3 has 15 amino acids. The CDR3 sequence is CASSYPLTSFGELFF. The DNA for the CDR3 is TGTGCCAGCAGTTACCCCCTAACTAGTTTCGGGGAGCTGTTTTTT.

This clone was counted only a few times. CDR3 sequence reads: CASSPQGHGELFF. CDR3 nucleotides: TGTGCCAGCAGTCCACAGGGACACGGGGAGCTGTTTTTT. The chain uses TRBV2 and TRBJ2-2; TRBD1 is a possible D gene (6 bases). The germline V gene has CDR1 SNHLY and CDR2 FYNNEI. The germline V and J ends were trimmed by 5 bases and 7 bases, with 11 bases remaining between them. This CDR3 has 13 amino acids.

This chain links TRBV2 with TRBJ2-5, with D hard to call. The CDR3 consists of 14 residues. CDR1 and CDR2 from the germline V gene are SNHLY and FYNNEI. Trimming removed 6 bases at V and 0 bases at J, with 11 bases between. CDR3 region: CASSRRLNQETQYF. CDR3 DNA sequence: TGTGCCAGCAGCCGGCGGCTGAACCAAGAGACCCAGTACTTC. Variable domain in full (rest from reference TRBV2 and TRBJ2-5): EPEVTQTPSHQVTQMGQEVILRCVPISNHLYFYWYRQILGQKVEFLVSFYNNEISEKSEIFDDQFSVERPDGSNFTLKIRSTKLEDSAMYFCASSRRLNQETQYFGPGTRLLVL.

CDR3 sequence: CASSQGQGAYEQYF. The CDR3 bases are TGCGCCAGCAGCCAGGGACAGGGGGCCTACGAGCAGTACTTC. The chain combines TRBV5-1 with TRBJ2-7, with TRBD1 matching 11 bases. Germline lookup yields CDR1 SGHRS and CDR2 YFSETQ. The CDR3 is made up of 14 amino acids. The ends lost 4 bases at V and 2 bases at J; junction bases unmatched: 2.

V usage is TRBV11-3 and J usage is TRBJ2-1; 7 bases fit TRBD1. The CDR3 is 13 amino acids. Germline V gives CDR1 SGHNT, CDR2 YENEEA. V dropped 5 bases and J dropped 6; count of bases not matched to a gene: 4. This chain's CDR3 is CASSPTGFNEQFF. CDR3 sequence (DNA): TGTGCCAGCAGCCCGACAGGGTTCAATGAGCAGTTCTTC.